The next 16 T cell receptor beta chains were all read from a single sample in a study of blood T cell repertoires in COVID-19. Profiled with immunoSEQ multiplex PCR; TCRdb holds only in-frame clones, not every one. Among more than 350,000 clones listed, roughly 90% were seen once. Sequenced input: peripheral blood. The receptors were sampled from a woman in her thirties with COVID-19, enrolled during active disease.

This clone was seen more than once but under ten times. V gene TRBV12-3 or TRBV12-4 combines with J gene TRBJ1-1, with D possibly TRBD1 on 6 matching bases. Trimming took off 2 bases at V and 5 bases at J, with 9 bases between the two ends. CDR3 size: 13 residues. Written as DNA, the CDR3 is TGTGCCAGCAGTTTACCGCAGGGGACTGAAGCTTTCTTT. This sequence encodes CASSLPQGTEAFF.

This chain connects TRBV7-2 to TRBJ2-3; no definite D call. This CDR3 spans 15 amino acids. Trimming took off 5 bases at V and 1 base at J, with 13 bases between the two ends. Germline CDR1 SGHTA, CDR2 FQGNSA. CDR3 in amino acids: CASSPGSSGTDTQYF. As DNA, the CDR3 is TGTGCCAGCAGCCCAGGAAGTTCGGGCACAGATACGCAGTATTTT. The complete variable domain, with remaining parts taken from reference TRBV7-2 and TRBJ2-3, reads GAGVSQSPSNKVTEKGKDVELRCDPISGHTALYWYRQSLGQGLEFLIYFQGNSAPDKSGLPSDRFSAERTGGSVSTLTIQRTQQEDSAVYLCASSPGSSGTDTQYFGPGTRLTVL.

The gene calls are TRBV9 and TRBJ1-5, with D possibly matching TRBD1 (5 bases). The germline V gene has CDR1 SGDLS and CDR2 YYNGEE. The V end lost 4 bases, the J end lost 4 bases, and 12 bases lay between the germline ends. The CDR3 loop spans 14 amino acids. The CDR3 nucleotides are TGTGCCAGCAGCTCAGGGTCTCCAAATCAGCCCCAGCATTTT. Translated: CASSSGSPNQPQHF.

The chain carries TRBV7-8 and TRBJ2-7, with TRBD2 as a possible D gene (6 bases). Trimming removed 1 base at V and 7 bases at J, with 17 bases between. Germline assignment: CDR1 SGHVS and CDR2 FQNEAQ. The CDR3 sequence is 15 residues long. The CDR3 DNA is TGTGCCAGCAGCTTAGTTGGAGGGGCAAGCGGGGAGCAGTACTTC. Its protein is CASSLVGGASGEQYF.

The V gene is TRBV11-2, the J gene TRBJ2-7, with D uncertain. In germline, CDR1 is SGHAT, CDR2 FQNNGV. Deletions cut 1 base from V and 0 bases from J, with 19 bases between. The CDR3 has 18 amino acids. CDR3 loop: CASSLGLWANESSYEQYF. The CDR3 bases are TGTGCCAGCAGCTTAGGGCTGTGGGCAAACGAGAGCTCCTACGAGCAGTACTTC.

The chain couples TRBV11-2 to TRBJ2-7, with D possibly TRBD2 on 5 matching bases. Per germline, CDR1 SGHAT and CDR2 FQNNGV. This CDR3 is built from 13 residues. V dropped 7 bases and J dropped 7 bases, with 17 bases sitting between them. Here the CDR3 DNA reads TGTGCCAGCAAGCCCGGCCACACTAGGGAGCAGTACTTC. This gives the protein CASKPGHTREQYF.

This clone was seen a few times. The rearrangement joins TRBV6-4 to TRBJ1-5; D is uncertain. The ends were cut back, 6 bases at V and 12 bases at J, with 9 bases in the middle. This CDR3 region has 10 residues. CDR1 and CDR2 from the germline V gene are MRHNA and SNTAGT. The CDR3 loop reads CASRAGLQHF. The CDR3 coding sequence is TGTGCCAGCAGGGCTGGCCTCCAGCATTTT.

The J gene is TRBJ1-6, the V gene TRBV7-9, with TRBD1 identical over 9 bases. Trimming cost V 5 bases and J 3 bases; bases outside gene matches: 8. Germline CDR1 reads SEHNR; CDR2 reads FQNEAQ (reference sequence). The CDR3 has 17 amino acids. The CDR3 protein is CASSQSGQGLYNSPLHF. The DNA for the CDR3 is TGTGCCAGCAGCCAATCGGGACAGGGCCTCTATAATTCACCCCTCCACTTT.

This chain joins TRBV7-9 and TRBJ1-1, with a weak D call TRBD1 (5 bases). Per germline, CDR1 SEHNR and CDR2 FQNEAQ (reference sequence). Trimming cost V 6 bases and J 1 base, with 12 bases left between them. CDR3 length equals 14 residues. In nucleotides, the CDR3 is TGTGCCAGCAGGTTGGCAGGACAGAACACTGAAGCTTTCTTT. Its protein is CASRLAGQNTEAFF.

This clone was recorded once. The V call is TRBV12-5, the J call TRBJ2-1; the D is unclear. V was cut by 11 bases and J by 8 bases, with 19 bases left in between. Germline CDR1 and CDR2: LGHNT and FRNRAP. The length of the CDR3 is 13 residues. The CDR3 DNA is TGTGCTCTTCCCTTCGAGCCTTTCGATGAGCAGTTCTTC. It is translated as CALPFEPFDEQFF.

The DNA of the CDR3 is TGTGCCAGCTCACCTGGACAGGGTGGAGAAAACACCATATATTTT. This codes for CASSPGQGGENTIYF. The V gene is TRBV18, the J gene TRBJ1-3; 8 bases align to TRBD1. The CDR3 contains 15 residues. V lost 3 bases to trimming and J lost 6 bases; unmatched junction nucleotides: 7. Germline V gene lookup returns CDR1 KGHSH and CDR2 LQKENI. The full variable domain, rest sourced from reference TRBV18 and TRBJ1-3, is NAGVMQNPRHLVRRRGQEARLRCSPMKGHSHVYWYRQLPEEGLKFMVYLQKENIIDESGMPKERFSAEFPKEGPSILRIQQVVRGDSAAYFCASSPGQGGENTIYFGEGSWLTVV.

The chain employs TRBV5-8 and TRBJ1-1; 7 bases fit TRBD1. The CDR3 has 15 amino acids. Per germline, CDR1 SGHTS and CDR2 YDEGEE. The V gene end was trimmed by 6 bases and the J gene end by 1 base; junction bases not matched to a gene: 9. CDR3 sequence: CASTPPDRRNTEAFF. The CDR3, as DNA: TGTGCCAGCACCCCACCGGACAGGCGGAACACTGAAGCTTTCTTT.

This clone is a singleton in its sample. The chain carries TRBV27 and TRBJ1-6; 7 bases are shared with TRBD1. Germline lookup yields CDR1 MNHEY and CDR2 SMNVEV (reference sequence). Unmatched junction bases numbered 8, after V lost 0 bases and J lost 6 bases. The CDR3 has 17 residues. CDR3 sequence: CASSLSGRGQFNSPLHF. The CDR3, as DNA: TGTGCCAGCAGTTTATCCGGCAGGGGACAGTTTAATTCACCCCTCCACTTT.

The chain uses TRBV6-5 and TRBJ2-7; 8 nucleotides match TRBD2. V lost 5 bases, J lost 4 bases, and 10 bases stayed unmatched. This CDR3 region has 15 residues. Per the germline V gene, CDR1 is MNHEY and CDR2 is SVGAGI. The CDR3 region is CASSTGRANVYEQYV. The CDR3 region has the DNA TGTGCCAGCAGTACCGGGAGGGCCAACGTTTACGAGCAGTACGTC.

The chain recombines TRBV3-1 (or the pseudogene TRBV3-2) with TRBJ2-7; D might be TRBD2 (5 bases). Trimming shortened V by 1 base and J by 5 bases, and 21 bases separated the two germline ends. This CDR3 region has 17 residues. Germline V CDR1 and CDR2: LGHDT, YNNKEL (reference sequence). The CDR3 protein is CASSQGSSGRVSHEQYV. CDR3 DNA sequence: TGTGCCAGCAGCCAAGGGTCGAGCGGCCGAGTGTCACACGAGCAGTACGTC.

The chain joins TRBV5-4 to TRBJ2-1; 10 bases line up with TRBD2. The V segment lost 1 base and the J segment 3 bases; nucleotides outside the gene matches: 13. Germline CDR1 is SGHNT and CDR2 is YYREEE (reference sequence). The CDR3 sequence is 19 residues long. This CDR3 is CASSLRALAGARLYNEQFF. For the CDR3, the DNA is TGTGCCAGCAGCTTGAGGGCGCTAGCGGGAGCCCGCCTCTACAATGAGCAGTTCTTC. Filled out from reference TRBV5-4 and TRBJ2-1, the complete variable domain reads ETGVTQSPTHLIKTRGQQVTLRCSSQSGHNTVSWYQQALGQGPQFIFQYYREEENGRGNFPPRFSGLQFPNYSSELNVNALELDDSALYLCASSLRALAGARLYNEQFFGPGTRLTVL.